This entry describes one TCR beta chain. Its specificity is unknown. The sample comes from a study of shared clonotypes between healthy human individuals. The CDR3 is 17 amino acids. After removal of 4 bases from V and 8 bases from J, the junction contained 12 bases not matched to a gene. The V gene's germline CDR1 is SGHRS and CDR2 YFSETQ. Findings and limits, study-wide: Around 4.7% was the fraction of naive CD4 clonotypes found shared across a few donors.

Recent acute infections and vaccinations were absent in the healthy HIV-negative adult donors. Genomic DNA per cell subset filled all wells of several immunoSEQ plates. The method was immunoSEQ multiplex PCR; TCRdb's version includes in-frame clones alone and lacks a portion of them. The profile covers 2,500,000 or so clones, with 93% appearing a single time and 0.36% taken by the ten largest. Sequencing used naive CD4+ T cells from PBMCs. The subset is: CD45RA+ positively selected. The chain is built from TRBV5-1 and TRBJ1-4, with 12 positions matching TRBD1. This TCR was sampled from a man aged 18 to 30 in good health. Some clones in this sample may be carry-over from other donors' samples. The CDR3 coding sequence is TGCGCCAGCAGCAAACTAATTACCGGGACAGGGGGCGAAAAACTGTTTTTT. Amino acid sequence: CASSKLITGTGGEKLFF. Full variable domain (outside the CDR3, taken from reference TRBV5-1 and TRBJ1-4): KAGVTQTPRYLIKTRGQQVTLSCSPISGHRSVSWYQQTPGQGLQFLFEYFSETQRNKGNFPGRFSGRQFSNSRSEMNVSTLELGDSALYLCASSKLITGTGGEKLFFGSGTQLSVL.